This paragraph reports one T cell receptor beta chain. As yet, its antigen is unknown. Related graft donors supplied nonmyeloablative bone marrow transplants, and mixed chimerism was transient. Unstimulated Tregs (CD4+CD25+CD127-) and CD4+CD25- non-Tregs were sorted from PBMCs. This sample is part of a study of Tregs in tolerant kidney transplant recipients. Here immunoSEQ multiplex PCR was the method, and the copy in TCRdb shows in-frame clones only, minus some. The table has around 86,000 clones, roughly nine tenths seen once; the top ten hold around 1.5%. Study-wide findings and caveats: Tregs expanded with activated donor B cells seemed most donor-specific. No direct test of biological reproducibility was done here. Few patients were studied, so findings need validation in larger groups.

The ends lost 2 bases at V and 0 bases at J; junction bases unmatched: 2. The CDR3 spans 14 residues. Looked up from germline, CDR1 is SGDLS and CDR2 is YYNGEE. The input for sequencing was CD4+ T cells from blood (PBMCs), taken 24 months after the transplant. The TCR sequence derives from a human patient who received a combined kidney and bone marrow transplant. The graft donor may be the source of some T cells. The genes are TRBV9 and TRBJ2-7; 7 bases line up with TRBD1. CDR3 amino acids: CASSVTGSSYEQYF. The CDR3, as DNA: TGTGCCAGCAGCGTGACAGGGAGCTCCTACGAGCAGTACTTC.